This T cell receptor (beta chain) was identified during a study of cytomegalovirus exposure and HLA in healthy donors. Study conclusions and caveats: Another analysis was done later, and it associated roughly 15,000 TCR beta sequences with HLA alleles at 0.05 false discovery rate. A later analysis by the authors found several of the most significant clusters apparently linked to common viral pathogens. Reports showed the classifier diagnosing cytomegalovirus status with high specificity and sensitivity.

Germline assignment: CDR1 LNHDA and CDR2 SQIVND (reference sequence). This CDR3 has 16 amino acids. The ends were cut back, 1 base at V and 7 bases at J, with 17 bases in the middle. The count of this clone is one. The antigen is unknown. Likely unrecorded immune exposures existed in these nominally healthy donors. PCR used 60 Vbeta primers and 13 Jbeta primers. Produced via immunoSEQ multiplex PCR; TCRdb's table is partial and in-frame only. The data show 200,000 or so clones, around 77% seen once. This TCR was recovered from a woman aged 25 to 45 in good health and CMV-seronegative. The sequenced material came from PBMCs. This chain links TRBV19 with TRBJ1-5; unclear D gene. The CDR3 DNA reads TGTGCCAGTAGTATAGGAGGTTCCCCCCGGGTACAGCCCCAGCATTTT. It encodes CASSIGGSPRVQPQHF.